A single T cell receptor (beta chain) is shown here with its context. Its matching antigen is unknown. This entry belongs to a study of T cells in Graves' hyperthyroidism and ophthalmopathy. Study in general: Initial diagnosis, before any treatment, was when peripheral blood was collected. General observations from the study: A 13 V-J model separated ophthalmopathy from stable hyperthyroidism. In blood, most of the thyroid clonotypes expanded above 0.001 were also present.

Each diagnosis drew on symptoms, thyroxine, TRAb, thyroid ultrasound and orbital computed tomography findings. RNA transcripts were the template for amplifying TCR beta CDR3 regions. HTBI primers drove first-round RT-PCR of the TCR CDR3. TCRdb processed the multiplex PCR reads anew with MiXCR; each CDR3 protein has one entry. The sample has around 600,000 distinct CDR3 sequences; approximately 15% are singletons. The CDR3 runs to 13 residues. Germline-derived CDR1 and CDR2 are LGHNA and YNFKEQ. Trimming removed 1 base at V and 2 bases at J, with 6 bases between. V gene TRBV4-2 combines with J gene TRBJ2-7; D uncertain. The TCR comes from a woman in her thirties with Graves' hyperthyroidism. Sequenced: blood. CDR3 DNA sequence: TGTGCCAGCAGCCAAGTGAACCCCTACGAGCAGTACTTC. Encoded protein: CASSQVNPYEQYF.